This T cell receptor beta chain was identified in a study of blood T cell repertoires in COVID-19. How the authors handled the data: Estimation of nucleated cell counts relied on the amplification of reference gene primers. Some clones are missing from TCRdb's copy, which holds only in-frame ones; the method was immunoSEQ multiplex PCR. The V and J calls and clone size come from that table; D and trimming were worked out from the DNA. The repertoire has about 97,000 clones, about 83% of them found once; the top ten carry approximately 15%. The sample holds a few counts of this clone. Germline trimming cut 8 bases from V and 2 bases from J; bases unmatched to any gene: 1. The CDR3 sequence is 13 residues long. The germline gives CDR1 MDHEN, CDR2 SYDVKM.

Sequenced material: peripheral blood. This clonotype was obtained from a human donor in a cohort sampled during active COVID-19. The gene calls are TRBV28 and TRBJ1-5; 9 nucleotides line up with TRBD1. The CDR3 sequence: CASRTGGNQPQHF. The CDR3 bases are TGTGCCAGCCGGACAGGGGGCAATCAGCCCCAGCATTTT. The full variable domain, rest sourced from reference TRBV28 and TRBJ1-5, is DVKVTQSSRYLVKRTGEKVFLECVQDMDHENMFWYRQDPGLGLRLIYFSYDVKMKEKGDIPEGYSVSREKKERFSLILESASTNQTSMYLCASRTGGNQPQHFGDGTRLSIL.